This is a list of T cell receptor beta chains from one sample in a study of OX40 agonist ivuxolimab in advanced cancers. Sequenced by immunoSEQ multiplex PCR; TCRdb stores in-frame clones only, minus some. The table includes fewer than 140,000 clones, around nine tenths detected once. The sample here was CD4+ or CD8+ T cells sorted from blood, taken in a trial of the OX40 agonist ivuxolimab. The source of these receptors is an adult with an advanced solid tumor such as melanoma, head and neck, liver or kidney cancer. The CDR3 runs from the conserved cysteine through the conserved F or W. Fields, in order: clone size, D gene, J gene, V gene, CDR3 DNA, CDR3 protein. The D gene is left open where the match is weak. Size is stated for part of the rows, as once, few or many counts, or as a class when the clone is expanded.

- | TRBD1 | TRBJ2-5 | TRBV10-3 | TGTGCCATCAGCCGACAGGGCGAGACCCAGTACTTC | CAISRQGETQYF
- | - | TRBJ1-1 | TRBV15 | TGTGCCACCAGCAGAAGGACCGGCCAGGGCGCTGAAGCTTTCTTT | CATSRRTGQGAEAFF
- | - | TRBJ2-5 | TRBV7-9 | TGTGCCAGCAGCTTAGCGGCAGTCCAAGAGACCCAGTACTTC | CASSLAAVQETQYF
- | - | TRBJ1-3 | TRBV9 | TGTGCCAGCAGCCAGAACTCTGGAAACACCATATATTTT | CASSQNSGNTIYF
- | - | TRBJ1-2 | TRBV28 | TGTGCCAGCAGTTCAGGACCGAGTAACTATGGCTACACCTTC | CASSSGPSNYGYTF
- | - | TRBJ2-3 | TRBV4-2 | TGTGCCAGCAGCCCCACTCTCTCCACAGATACGCAGTATTTT | CASSPTLSTDTQYF
- | - | TRBJ1-5 | TRBV19 | TGTGCCAGTAGTATCTCCAGAGGTGGAGGGAGTCAGCCCCAGCATTTT | CASSISRGGGSQPQHF
few | - | TRBJ1-6 | TRBV25-1 | TGTGCCAGCAGCCACGGGCAGGGTGGTTCACCCCTCCACTTT | CASSHGQGGSPLHF
- | TRBD1 | TRBJ1-3 | TRBV15 | TGTGCCACCAGCCGACAGGGATCAGCTGGAAACACCATATATTTT | CATSRQGSAGNTIYF
- | TRBD1 | TRBJ2-7 | TRBV6-5 | TGTGCCAGCACTCAAAGACAGGGATCCTACGAGCAGTACTTC | CASTQRQGSYEQYF
- | TRBD2 | TRBJ2-3 | TRBV7-9 | TGTGCCAGCAGCCCCCGGGGGGGGATTCCAGATACGCAGTATTTT | CASSPRGGIPDTQYF
- | - | TRBJ2-1 | TRBV11-3 | TGTGCCAGCAGCTTGCTTGCGGGGCAACTCCAGTTCTTC | CASSLLAGQLQFF
- | - | TRBJ1-5 | TRBV19 | TGTGCCAGTACCCCACCTGGGACACCAATTGGGGCCCCCCAGCATTTT | CASTPPGTPIGAPQHF
- | TRBD2 | TRBJ2-3 | TRBV11-2 | TGTGCCAGCAGCCCGTGGGGGACTAGCGGGGGGTTTAGCACAGATACGCAGTATTTT | CASSPWGTSGGFSTDTQYF
- | TRBD2 | TRBJ2-7 | TRBV27 | TGTGCCAGCAGTCCAAGAGCAGCGGGGAGCTACGAGCAGTACTTC | CASSPRAAGSYEQYF
- | TRBD1 | TRBJ1-3 | TRBV6-6 | TGTGCCAGCATCTCATTGACAGGGGCTGGAAACACCATATATTTT | CASISLTGAGNTIYF
- | - | TRBJ1-1 | TRBV7-9 | TGTGCCAGCAGCTTAGTACATACCGGGAACACTGAAGCTTTCTTT | CASSLVHTGNTEAFF
- | TRBD1 | TRBJ2-7 | TRBV6-1 | TGTGCCATTCGACAGGGGGCTAAAGACGAGCAGTACTTC | CAIRQGAKDEQYF
- | TRBD2 | TRBJ2-7 | TRBV19 | TGTGCCAGTAGTAGGCTAGCGGGGACTTCCTACGAGCAGTACTTC | CASSRLAGTSYEQYF
- | - | TRBJ1-6 | TRBV5-4 | TGTGCCAGCAGCTTGCTGGGATCCAGGGATTCACCCCTCCACTTT | CASSLLGSRDSPLHF
once | - | TRBJ1-3 | TRBV11-2 | TGTGCCAGCAGCTTACTAGGGGAGGCAAACACCATATATTTT | CASSLLGEANTIYF
- | - | TRBJ1-1 | TRBV9 | TGTGCCAGCAGCCTTAATCAGCCAGGCATGACCAACACTGAAGCTTTCTTT | CASSLNQPGMTNTEAFF
- | - | TRBJ2-3 | TRBV19 | TGTGCCAGTAGTCAAGGACGAGGAGGGTTCACAGATACGCAGTATTTT | CASSQGRGGFTDTQYF
- | TRBD1 | TRBJ1-5 | TRBV19 | TGTGCCAGTAGTAGTCCTCCGGGACAGAGCAATCAGCCCCAGCATTTT | CASSSPPGQSNQPQHF
- | - | TRBJ2-5 | TRBV11-2 | TGTGCCAGCAGCCAGTCCGTAACGACCCAGTACTTC | CASSQSVTTQYF
- | TRBD2 | TRBJ2-5 | TRBV27 | TGTGCCAGCAGTTTATTCGGCGGGGGGGATGAGACCCAGTACTTC | CASSLFGGGDETQYF
- | - | TRBJ2-3 | TRBV4-1 | TGCGCCAGCAGCCGGTCGGGGGGCGGAGGCACAGATACGCAGTATTTT | CASSRSGGGGTDTQYF
- | - | TRBJ2-7 | TRBV18 | TGTGCCAGCTCACCACCGGGGAGCTCCTACGAGCAGTACTTC | CASSPPGSSYEQYF
- | - | TRBJ2-2 | TRBV30 | TGTGCCTGGAGCGGTCAGGGGGGCTACACCGGGGAGCTGTTTTTT | CAWSGQGGYTGELFF
- | - | TRBJ2-3 | TRBV2 | TGTGCCAGCAGTGAAAGGGGTGATACGCAGTATTTT | CASSERGDTQYF